A selection of T cell receptor beta chains follows, all from one sample in a study of brain T cells in children with intractable seizures. Assay: immunoSEQ multiplex PCR; the TCRdb copy retains only in-frame clones and omits some. Of under 400,000 clones in the sample, over 85% are singletons; the top ten hold roughly 6%. Sequenced here: peripheral blood, sampled 5 to 6 months after surgery. All receptors come from a boy younger than two with tuberous sclerosis and intractable seizures. CDR3s include the opening cysteine and the closing phenylalanine or tryptophan. The order of the fields is V gene, D gene, clone size, J gene, CDR3 protein, CDR3 DNA. D genes are given only for firm matches. Size values are once, few and many counts, or a class for expanded clones, and some rows have none.

V gene: TRBV18
D gene: -
clone size: -
J gene: TRBJ1-2
CDR3 protein: CASSPRMKGPSNYGYTF
CDR3 DNA: TGTGCCAGCTCACCACGGATGAAGGGGCCCTCTAACTATGGCTACACCTTC

V gene: TRBV4-2
D gene: -
clone size: -
J gene: TRBJ1-1
CDR3 protein: CASSQVVAGEGTEAFF
CDR3 DNA: TGTGCCAGCAGCCAAGTTGTTGCAGGGGAGGGCACTGAAGCTTTCTTT

V gene: TRBV24-1
D gene: TRBD1
clone size: -
J gene: TRBJ1-2
CDR3 protein: CATSDRYVRPGQGGLYTF
CDR3 DNA: TGTGCCACCAGTGACCGTTATGTGCGACCGGGACAGGGGGGCCTCTACACCTTC

V gene: TRBV14
D gene: -
clone size: -
J gene: TRBJ1-2
CDR3 protein: CASSQDWQDGYTF
CDR3 DNA: TGTGCCAGCAGCCAAGATTGGCAGGATGGCTACACCTTC

V gene: TRBV29-1
D gene: TRBD1
clone size: -
J gene: TRBJ2-1
CDR3 protein: CSAGRGQGGSEQFF
CDR3 DNA: TGCAGCGCTGGCCGGGGACAGGGTGGGAGTGAGCAGTTCTTC

V gene: TRBV4-2
D gene: TRBD1
clone size: -
J gene: TRBJ1-1
CDR3 protein: CASSPHLRGPTEAFF
CDR3 DNA: TGTGCCAGCAGCCCTCATCTCAGGGGGCCCACTGAAGCTTTCTTT

V gene: TRBV4-1
D gene: TRBD1
clone size: -
J gene: TRBJ1-1
CDR3 protein: CASSQPGRGPEAFF
CDR3 DNA: TGCGCCAGCAGCCAACCAGGCAGGGGGCCTGAAGCTTTCTTT

V gene: TRBV3-1/TRBV3-2
D gene: -
clone size: -
J gene: TRBJ1-1
CDR3 protein: CASSQGGAYEAFF
CDR3 DNA: TGTGCCAGCAGCCAGGGGGGGGCCTACGAAGCTTTCTTT

V gene: TRBV10-3
D gene: TRBD1
clone size: -
J gene: TRBJ1-6
CDR3 protein: CAIRDRPDNSPLHF
CDR3 DNA: TGTGCCATCAGGGACAGGCCCGATAATTCACCCCTCCACTTT

V gene: TRBV30
D gene: -
clone size: -
J gene: TRBJ2-7
CDR3 protein: CAWSGGRDEQYF
CDR3 DNA: TGTGCCTGGAGTGGGGGCAGGGACGAGCAGTACTTC

V gene: TRBV3-1/TRBV3-2
D gene: TRBD1
clone size: -
J gene: TRBJ1-1
CDR3 protein: CASSQGTGGNTEAFF
CDR3 DNA: TGTGCCAGCAGCCAAGGGACAGGAGGGAATACTGAAGCTTTCTTT

V gene: TRBV4-2
D gene: -
clone size: -
J gene: TRBJ1-2
CDR3 protein: CASSQDMVRAYGYTF
CDR3 DNA: TGTGCCAGCAGCCAAGACATGGTGCGGGCCTATGGCTACACCTTC

V gene: TRBV6-4
D gene: -
clone size: -
J gene: TRBJ1-2
CDR3 protein: CASTDSVSPANYGYTF
CDR3 DNA: TGTGCCAGCACCGACTCAGTCTCACCGGCTAACTATGGCTACACCTTC

V gene: TRBV24-1
D gene: TRBD1
clone size: -
J gene: TRBJ2-5
CDR3 protein: CATSDPRGPVQETQYF
CDR3 DNA: TGTGCCACCAGTGATCCCAGGGGGCCCGTCCAAGAGACCCAGTACTTC

V gene: TRBV9
D gene: -
clone size: -
J gene: TRBJ2-1
CDR3 protein: CASSVSGRVYNEQFF
CDR3 DNA: TGTGCCAGCAGCGTGAGCGGTCGGGTGTACAATGAGCAGTTCTTC

V gene: TRBV4-1
D gene: TRBD2
clone size: -
J gene: TRBJ2-1
CDR3 protein: CASSPGLAGIKNNEQFF
CDR3 DNA: TGCGCCAGCAGCCCCGGACTAGCGGGGATAAAAAACAATGAGCAGTTCTTC

V gene: TRBV5-1
D gene: -
clone size: -
J gene: TRBJ1-6
CDR3 protein: CASSFTGTDSPLHF
CDR3 DNA: TGCGCCAGCAGCTTTACAGGGACCGATTCACCCCTCCACTTT

V gene: TRBV20-1
D gene: -
clone size: -
J gene: TRBJ2-7
CDR3 protein: CSALGWRKQYF
CDR3 DNA: TGCAGTGCCCTTGGTTGGAGGAAGCAGTACTTC

V gene: TRBV3-1/TRBV3-2
D gene: TRBD2
clone size: -
J gene: TRBJ2-1
CDR3 protein: CASSQAWGGNRRNEQFF
CDR3 DNA: TGTGCCAGCAGCCAAGCGTGGGGGGGGAATCGGCGCAATGAGCAGTTCTTC

V gene: TRBV10-3
D gene: -
clone size: -
J gene: TRBJ1-3
CDR3 protein: CAISAPGQGQLSGNTIYF
CDR3 DNA: TGTGCCATCAGTGCCCCCGGGCAGGGCCAGTTGTCTGGAAACACCATATATTTT

V gene: TRBV30
D gene: -
clone size: -
J gene: TRBJ1-2
CDR3 protein: CAWSSIVRSDGYTF
CDR3 DNA: TGTGCCTGGAGTTCAATAGTTAGGTCGGATGGCTACACCTTC

V gene: TRBV6-5
D gene: -
clone size: -
J gene: TRBJ1-2
CDR3 protein: CASSYSGTNYGYTF
CDR3 DNA: TGTGCCAGCAGTTACTCCGGGACGAACTATGGCTACACCTTC

V gene: TRBV25-1
D gene: -
clone size: -
J gene: TRBJ1-4
CDR3 protein: CASSGGLGYWREEKLFF
CDR3 DNA: TGTGCCAGCAGTGGGGGTCTGGGGTATTGGCGGGAAGAAAAACTGTTTTTT

V gene: TRBV6-5
D gene: TRBD1
clone size: -
J gene: TRBJ2-5
CDR3 protein: CASRGTGTETQYF
CDR3 DNA: TGTGCCAGCAGGGGGACAGGGACAGAGACCCAGTACTTC

V gene: TRBV7-9
D gene: -
clone size: -
J gene: TRBJ1-1
CDR3 protein: CASSLVVNTEAFF
CDR3 DNA: TGTGCCAGCAGCTTAGTTGTGAACACTGAAGCTTTCTTT

V gene: TRBV24-1
D gene: -
clone size: -
J gene: TRBJ1-1
CDR3 protein: CATSDLLPTHRNTEAFF
CDR3 DNA: TGTGCCACCAGTGATTTGCTTCCAACTCACAGGAACACTGAAGCTTTCTTT

V gene: TRBV10-3
D gene: -
clone size: -
J gene: TRBJ2-5
CDR3 protein: CAISWDNQETQYF
CDR3 DNA: TGTGCCATCAGTTGGGACAACCAAGAGACCCAGTACTTC

V gene: TRBV5-4
D gene: TRBD1
clone size: -
J gene: TRBJ1-1
CDR3 protein: CASSSLGQLNTEAFF
CDR3 DNA: TGTGCCAGCAGCTCCCTGGGACAGTTGAACACTGAAGCTTTCTTT

V gene: TRBV10-3
D gene: -
clone size: -
J gene: TRBJ1-2
CDR3 protein: CAIREPDTRGTF
CDR3 DNA: TGTGCCATCAGGGAACCCGACACTCGGGGGACCTTC

V gene: TRBV18
D gene: TRBD2
clone size: -
J gene: TRBJ2-2
CDR3 protein: CASSPGTSGRRNTGELFF
CDR3 DNA: TGTGCCAGCTCACCCGGGACTAGCGGGAGGAGGAACACCGGGGAGCTGTTTTTT

V gene: TRBV6-6
D gene: TRBD1
clone size: -
J gene: TRBJ2-7
CDR3 protein: CASSGGTGVHEQYF
CDR3 DNA: TGTGCCAGCAGTGGCGGGACAGGTGTCCACGAGCAGTACTTC

V gene: TRBV24-1
D gene: TRBD2
clone size: -
J gene: TRBJ2-3
CDR3 protein: CATSDAWTSGRVGDTQYF
CDR3 DNA: TGTGCCACCAGTGACGCTTGGACTAGCGGGAGAGTAGGAGATACGCAGTATTTT

V gene: TRBV7-3
D gene: -
clone size: once
J gene: TRBJ2-2
CDR3 protein: CASSLGVPGELFF
CDR3 DNA: TGTGCCAGCAGCTTAGGGGTCCCCGGGGAGCTGTTTTTT

V gene: TRBV13
D gene: TRBD1
clone size: -
J gene: TRBJ1-2
CDR3 protein: CASSLRGTGGDYGYTF
CDR3 DNA: TGTGCCAGCAGCTTACGGGGGACAGGGGGCGACTATGGCTACACCTTC

V gene: TRBV7-2
D gene: -
clone size: -
J gene: TRBJ2-5
CDR3 protein: CASSLVKSAQTQYF
CDR3 DNA: TGTGCCAGCAGCTTAGTTAAGTCTGCACAGACCCAGTACTTC

V gene: TRBV2
D gene: TRBD2
clone size: -
J gene: TRBJ2-7
CDR3 protein: CASKHSGGPTYEQYF
CDR3 DNA: TGTGCCAGCAAGCATAGCGGGGGTCCGACCTACGAGCAGTACTTC

V gene: TRBV7-9
D gene: TRBD2
clone size: -
J gene: TRBJ2-5
CDR3 protein: CASSHATGLAQETQYF
CDR3 DNA: TGTGCCAGCAGCCACGCTACGGGACTAGCCCAAGAGACCCAGTACTTC

V gene: TRBV19
D gene: -
clone size: -
J gene: TRBJ1-2
CDR3 protein: CASSPGTVFYGYTF
CDR3 DNA: TGTGCCAGTAGTCCCGGGACGGTTTTCTATGGCTACACCTTC

V gene: TRBV7-9
D gene: -
clone size: -
J gene: TRBJ2-7
CDR3 protein: CASSLAVGYEQYF
CDR3 DNA: TGTGCCAGCAGCTTAGCGGTCGGGTACGAGCAGTACTTC

V gene: TRBV2
D gene: -
clone size: -
J gene: TRBJ1-1
CDR3 protein: CASSAWGRGLTEAFF
CDR3 DNA: TGTGCCAGCAGTGCCTGGGGCAGAGGACTTACTGAAGCTTTCTTT

V gene: TRBV7-2
D gene: -
clone size: once
J gene: TRBJ2-1
CDR3 protein: CASSLGYRSYNEQFF
CDR3 DNA: TGTGCCAGCAGCCTAGGCTACCGCTCCTACAATGAGCAGTTCTTC

V gene: TRBV5-6
D gene: -
clone size: once
J gene: TRBJ1-3
CDR3 protein: CASSFRAKGNTIYF
CDR3 DNA: TGTGCCAGCAGCTTCCGGGCGAAAGGAAACACCATATATTTT

V gene: TRBV7-2
D gene: -
clone size: -
J gene: TRBJ1-2
CDR3 protein: CASRPTTAYGYTF
CDR3 DNA: TGTGCCAGCAGGCCAACTACCGCCTATGGCTACACCTTC

V gene: TRBV9
D gene: -
clone size: -
J gene: TRBJ2-1
CDR3 protein: CASSRRPYSYNEQFF
CDR3 DNA: TGTGCCAGCAGCCGCAGGCCCTACTCCTACAATGAGCAGTTCTTC

V gene: TRBV27
D gene: -
clone size: -
J gene: TRBJ1-6
CDR3 protein: CASGRTEKNSPLHF
CDR3 DNA: TGTGCCAGCGGGAGGACAGAAAAAAATTCACCCCTCCACTTT

V gene: TRBV6-6
D gene: TRBD1
clone size: -
J gene: TRBJ2-1
CDR3 protein: CASRDREYNEQFF
CDR3 DNA: TGTGCCAGCAGAGACAGGGAGTACAATGAGCAGTTCTTC

V gene: TRBV5-5
D gene: -
clone size: -
J gene: TRBJ1-6
CDR3 protein: CASSPGLNSPLHF
CDR3 DNA: TGTGCCAGCAGCCCGGGACTAAATTCACCCCTCCACTTT

V gene: TRBV30
D gene: -
clone size: few
J gene: TRBJ1-3
CDR3 protein: CAWGNRLHGNTIYF
CDR3 DNA: TGTGCCTGGGGCAACAGGTTGCATGGAAACACCATATATTTT

V gene: TRBV7-2
D gene: -
clone size: -
J gene: TRBJ1-2
CDR3 protein: CASSLLYGYTF
CDR3 DNA: TGTGCCAGCAGCCTCCTCTATGGCTACACCTTC

V gene: TRBV4-1
D gene: -
clone size: -
J gene: TRBJ1-6
CDR3 protein: CASSLGPLGDSPLHF
CDR3 DNA: TGCGCCAGCAGCCTAGGACCCCTTGGTGATTCACCCCTCCACTTT